A single sample gave rise to the 20 T cell receptor beta chains below, sequenced in a study of T cells after yellow fever vaccination. MiXCR, run by TCRdb on the 5' RACE reads, gives a single entry per CDR3 protein. The profile covers under 1,500 distinct CDR3 sequences, with roughly 9.7% appearing a single time and around 20% taken by the ten largest. This specimen was CD8+ T cells binding an NS4B(214-222) dextramer, sorted from PBMCs, taken about 20 days after the first yellow fever vaccination. The receptors were gathered from a man aged 18 to 30 who received the YFV17D yellow fever vaccine.

By its share, this clonotype is medium-sized (0.01 to 0.1%). Here the CDR3 reads CASSEAIGGIAYEQYV. CDR3 coding DNA: TGTGCCAGCAGTGAAGCGATAGGGGGAATTGCCTACGAGCAGTACGTC. The J gene is TRBJ2-7, the V gene TRBV6-1; TRBD1 might be the D (6 bases). Germline V CDR1 and CDR2: MNHNS, SASEGT. The CDR3 runs to 16 residues. V was clipped by 0 bases and J by 2 bases, with 14 bases between them.

This clonotype is categorized as large. Here the CDR3 reads CASSPGQGAYEQYF. The CDR3 DNA sequence: TGTGCCAGCAGCCCGGGACAGGGGGCCTACGAGCAGTACTTC. The rearrangement uses TRBV9 and TRBJ2-7; 11 bases map to TRBD1. After removal of 4 bases from V and 2 bases from J, the junction contained 2 bases not matched to a gene. Germline V gives CDR1 SGDLS, CDR2 YYNGEE. The CDR3 sequence is 14 residues long.

This clonotype is categorized as medium-sized (0.01 to 0.1%). The chain uses TRBV19 and TRBJ2-7; D tentatively fits TRBD1 or TRBD2 (5 bases each). The V end was cut by 5 bases, the J end by 1 base, with 12 bases between. The germline gives CDR1 LNHDA, CDR2 SQIVND (reference sequence). The CDR3 loop spans 14 amino acids. CDR3 nucleotides: TGTGCCAGTAGTGGGGGACCGGGATCCTACGAGCAGTACTTC. Translating it yields CASSGGPGSYEQYF.

This chain connects TRBV6-5 to TRBJ2-7; a weak D match, TRBD2 (7 bases). Germline CDR1 and CDR2: MNHEY and SVGAGI. This CDR3 region has 14 residues. CDR3 DNA sequence: TGTACCAGCAGTTCCGCGGGGGCCGCCTACGAGCAGTACGTC. It is translated as CTSSSAGAAYEQYV.

This clonotype is medium-sized by share. V is TRBV27 and J is TRBJ2-7; D might be TRBD1 (6 bases). CDR1 is MNHEY and CDR2 is SMNVEV in the germline V gene (reference sequence). Between the trimmed V and J ends, which lost 5 bases and 4 bases, there was a span of 12 bases. This CDR3 spans 13 amino acids. In nucleotides, the CDR3 is TGTGCCAGCAGTCCCTCACAGGGTTACGAGCAGTACGTC. Translated: CASSPSQGYEQYV.

In this sample, this clonotype is medium-sized. The chain couples TRBV12-3 or TRBV12-4 to TRBJ1-1; D uncertain. This CDR3 has 13 amino acids. Trimming pared 8 bases from V and 5 bases from J, leaving 15 bases between. The CDR3 loop is CASGRTLGTEAFF. In DNA form, the CDR3 reads TGTGCCAGCGGCCGGACCCTGGGAACTGAAGCTTTCTTT.

This clonotype qualifies as large. This chain connects TRBV27 to TRBJ2-7; 13 bases fit TRBD2. Germline lookup yields CDR1 MNHEY and CDR2 SMNVEV (reference sequence). The J segment lost 4 bases and the V segment lost 6 bases, leaving 6 bases of the junction unmatched. The CDR3 is 15 residues long. CDR3 bases: TGTGCCAGCAGCCTTGGGACTAGCGGGGTGTACGAGCAGTACTTC. The encoded protein is CASSLGTSGVYEQYF.

This clonotype was recorded many times. V is TRBV6-1 and J is TRBJ1-1; D gene ambiguous. CDR3 length: 13 amino acids. Trimming left V 2 bases short and J 7 bases short, with 11 bases between. The germline V gene encodes CDR1 MNHNS and CDR2 SASEGT. CDR3 coding DNA: TGTGCCAGCAGTGAACCGGGAGGGATTGAAGCTTTCTTT. Amino acid sequence: CASSEPGGIEAFF.

This clonotype is medium-sized in the sample. The genes are TRBV9 and TRBJ1-2; D is perhaps TRBD1 (5 bases). V was shortened by 0 bases and J by 4 bases, with 13 bases between the two germline ends. CDR1 and CDR2 (germline): SGDLS, YYNGEE. The CDR3 runs 15 residues. The CDR3 DNA is TGTGCCAGCAGCGTAGCGGGGGGGTCGGCCTATGGCTACACCTTC. Translation: CASSVAGGSAYGYTF.

Many counts were recorded for this clonotype. The rearrangement joins TRBV30 to TRBJ2-7; tentatively, D is TRBD1 or TRBD2 (5 bases each). V was shortened by 3 bases and J by 2 bases, with 17 bases between the two germline ends. This CDR3 has 15 amino acids. CDR1 GTSNPN and CDR2 SVGIG come from the germline V gene (reference sequence). The CDR3 bases are TGTGCCTGGAGCGAGGGGCCGAAAGGGGCCTACGAGCAGTACTTC. Its translation: CAWSEGPKGAYEQYF.

About this clonotype: The CDR3 does not close with the conserved phenylalanine or tryptophan, likely indicating a read error. The chain is built from TRBV9 and TRBJ2-1, with D possibly being TRBD2 (6 bases). The CDR3 is 15 amino acids. Trimming left V 4 bases short and J 4 bases short, with 15 bases between. Germline CDR1 SGDLS, CDR2 YYNGEE. The CDR3 loop reads CASSTWGVPYNEQFY. DNA of the CDR3: TGTGCCAGCAGCACCTGGGGGGTGCCGTACAATGAGCAGTTCTAC.

This sequence joins TRBV3-1 and TRBJ2-7, with a weak D call TRBD2 (6 bases). The ends were cut back, 8 bases at V and 4 bases at J, with 18 bases in the middle. The CDR3 runs 14 residues. CDR1 is LGHDT and CDR2 is YNNKEL in the germline V gene (reference sequence). CDR3 residues: CASCEHGGAYEQYF. The CDR3 nucleotides read TGTGCCAGCTGCGAGCACGGGGGAGCTTACGAGCAGTACTTC.

The chain has TRBV5-6 and TRBJ2-2; D is tentatively TRBD1 or TRBD2 (6 bases each). CDR1 SGHDT and CDR2 YYEEEE come from the germline V gene. This CDR3 comprises 13 residues. V lost 4 bases, J lost 9 bases, and 13 bases lay in between. DNA of the CDR3: TGTGCCAGCAGCCCCGGGGGCATCTGGGAGCTGTTTTTT. This codes for CASSPGGIWELFF.

This clonotype is labeled medium-sized. The chain couples TRBV27 to TRBJ2-5; 7 bases are shared with TRBD1. CDR3 size: 14 residues. CDR1 is MNHEY and CDR2 is SMNVEV in the germline V gene (reference sequence). J was trimmed by 4 bases and V by 2 bases; bases with no gene match: 4. The CDR3: CASSLGDSRETQYF. The CDR3 nucleotides are TGTGCCAGCAGTTTAGGGGACAGCCGAGAGACCCAGTACTTC.

This clonotype was counted ten times or more. The chain is built from TRBV6-1 and TRBJ1-5, with D tentatively TRBD1 (6 bases). The germline V gene has CDR1 MNHNS and CDR2 SASEGT. The V end lost 4 bases, the J end lost 7 bases, and 11 bases lay between the germline ends. The CDR3 contains 13 residues. The CDR3 region has the DNA TGTGCCAGCAGTGCGGGGGCTGGCCAGCCCCAGCATTTT. Translated, it gives CASSAGAGQPQHF.

The chain carries TRBV5-5 and TRBJ2-2; no clear D. The V end was cut by 4 bases, the J end by 6 bases, with 10 bases between. The CDR3 is made up of 13 amino acids. The germline V gene encodes CDR1 SGHKS and CDR2 YYEKEE (reference sequence). The CDR3 DNA follows: TGTGCCAGCAGCCCCGGGCGCCCCGGGGAGCTGTTTTTT. Its protein is CASSPGRPGELFF.

This clonotype is judged medium-sized (0.01 to 0.1%). V is TRBV27 and J is TRBJ2-3; possible D gene TRBD1, 5 bases. V was clipped by 2 bases and J by 2 bases, with 17 bases between them. The germline V gene encodes CDR1 MNHEY and CDR2 SMNVEV (reference sequence). The CDR3 contains 17 residues. CDR3 sequence: CASSLQGSGSHTDTQYF. CDR3 in DNA: TGTGCCAGCAGTTTACAGGGATCTGGGTCCCACACAGATACGCAGTATTTT.

Within the sample, this clonotype is medium-sized. The rearrangement joins TRBV3-1 to TRBJ2-7, with a possible D match to TRBD1 (5 bases). The V end was cut by 4 bases, the J end by 2 bases, with 9 bases between. The V gene's germline CDR1 is LGHDT and CDR2 YNNKEL (reference sequence). This CDR3 contains 13 residues. The CDR3 coding sequence is TGTGCCAGCAGCCGGGGCCTCGCCTACGAGCAGTACTTC. Its protein product is CASSRGLAYEQYF.

This clonotype qualifies as medium-sized. The chain is built from TRBV27 and TRBJ2-1; 10 bases align to TRBD2. This CDR3 comprises 14 residues. Trimming cost V 5 bases and J 8 bases; bases outside gene matches: 6. In germline, CDR1 is MNHEY, CDR2 SMNVEV (reference sequence). CDR3 in DNA: TGTGCCAGCAGTAGCCTAGCGGGGGTTTATGAGCAGTTCTTC. This gives the protein CASSSLAGVYEQFF.

This clonotype is large in the sample. V and J are TRBV4-2 and TRBJ2-7, with 10 bases matching TRBD1. CDR3 length equals 14 residues. Germline lookup yields CDR1 LGHNA and CDR2 YNFKEQ. Trimming cost V 3 bases and J 1 base; bases outside gene matches: 0. CDR3 sequence reads: CASSQGQGSYEQYF. The CDR3 DNA reads as TGTGCCAGCAGCCAGGGACAGGGGTCCTACGAGCAGTACTTC.